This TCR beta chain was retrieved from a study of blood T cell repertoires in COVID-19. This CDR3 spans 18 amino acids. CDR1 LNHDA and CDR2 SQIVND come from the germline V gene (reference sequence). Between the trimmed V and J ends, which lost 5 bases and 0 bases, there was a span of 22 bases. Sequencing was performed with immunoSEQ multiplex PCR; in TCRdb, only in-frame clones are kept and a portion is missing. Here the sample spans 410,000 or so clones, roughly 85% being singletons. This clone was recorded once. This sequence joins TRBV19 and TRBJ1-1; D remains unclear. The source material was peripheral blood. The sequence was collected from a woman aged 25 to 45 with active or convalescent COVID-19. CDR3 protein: CASSGGPLAGPMNTEAFF. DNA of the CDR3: TGTGCCAGTAGTGGAGGGCCCCTGGCCGGGCCAATGAACACTGAAGCTTTCTTT.